This TCR beta chain emerged from a study of blood T cell repertoires in COVID-19. As for the study in general: Before being deemed recovered, Cohort 3 donors had two negative PCRs, clearance, or symptom resolution. Acute-phase and convalescent COVID-19 samples originated in the United States, Italy and Spain. In each case, the material was cDNA or gDNA derived from T cells, B-cell-depleted T cells, or PBMCs.

Germline CDR1 reads LGHDT; CDR2 reads YNNKEL (reference sequence). The CDR3 spans 13 residues. The junction had 4 bases not matched to a gene; V was cut back by 3 bases and J by 7 bases. Produced via immunoSEQ multiplex PCR; TCRdb's table is partial and in-frame only. In the table there are 200,000 to 250,000 clones, 85% to 90% of which are singletons. The sequenced sample consisted of PBMCs or T cells enriched from blood (not recorded which). This sequence joins TRBV3-1 (or the pseudogene TRBV3-2) and TRBJ1-2; 8 bases line up with TRBD1. The sequence derives from a woman aged 45-60 years in a cohort exposed to, infected with or recovered from COVID-19 (not recorded which). The CDR3 DNA follows: TGTGCCAGCAGCCAGGACAGGGATCGTGGCTACACCTTC. This gives the protein CASSQDRDRGYTF.